The clone carrying this T cell receptor beta chain was seen a single time. Germline CDR1 is LNHDA and CDR2 is SQIVND (reference sequence). The CDR3 sequence is 15 residues long. The junction had 7 bases not matched to a gene; V was cut back by 3 bases and J by 5 bases. The data stem from a study of T cell changes during pregnancy in multiple sclerosis. The protocol was immunoSEQ multiplex PCR, while the TCRdb copy is restricted to in-frame clones and leaves out a portion. In the table there are about 31,000 clones, over 80% of which are singletons. The TCR sequence derives from a female donor with multiple sclerosis, enrolled in a pregnancy study. The sequencing here drew on CD8+ T cells from peripheral blood mononuclear cells, taken before pregnancy. This chain joins TRBV19 and TRBJ2-7; 10 bases align to TRBD2. The CDR3 coding sequence is TGTGCCAGTAGTATCCTGCTAGCGGGGGCCCACGAGCAGTACTTC. It codes for CASSILLAGAHEQYF.